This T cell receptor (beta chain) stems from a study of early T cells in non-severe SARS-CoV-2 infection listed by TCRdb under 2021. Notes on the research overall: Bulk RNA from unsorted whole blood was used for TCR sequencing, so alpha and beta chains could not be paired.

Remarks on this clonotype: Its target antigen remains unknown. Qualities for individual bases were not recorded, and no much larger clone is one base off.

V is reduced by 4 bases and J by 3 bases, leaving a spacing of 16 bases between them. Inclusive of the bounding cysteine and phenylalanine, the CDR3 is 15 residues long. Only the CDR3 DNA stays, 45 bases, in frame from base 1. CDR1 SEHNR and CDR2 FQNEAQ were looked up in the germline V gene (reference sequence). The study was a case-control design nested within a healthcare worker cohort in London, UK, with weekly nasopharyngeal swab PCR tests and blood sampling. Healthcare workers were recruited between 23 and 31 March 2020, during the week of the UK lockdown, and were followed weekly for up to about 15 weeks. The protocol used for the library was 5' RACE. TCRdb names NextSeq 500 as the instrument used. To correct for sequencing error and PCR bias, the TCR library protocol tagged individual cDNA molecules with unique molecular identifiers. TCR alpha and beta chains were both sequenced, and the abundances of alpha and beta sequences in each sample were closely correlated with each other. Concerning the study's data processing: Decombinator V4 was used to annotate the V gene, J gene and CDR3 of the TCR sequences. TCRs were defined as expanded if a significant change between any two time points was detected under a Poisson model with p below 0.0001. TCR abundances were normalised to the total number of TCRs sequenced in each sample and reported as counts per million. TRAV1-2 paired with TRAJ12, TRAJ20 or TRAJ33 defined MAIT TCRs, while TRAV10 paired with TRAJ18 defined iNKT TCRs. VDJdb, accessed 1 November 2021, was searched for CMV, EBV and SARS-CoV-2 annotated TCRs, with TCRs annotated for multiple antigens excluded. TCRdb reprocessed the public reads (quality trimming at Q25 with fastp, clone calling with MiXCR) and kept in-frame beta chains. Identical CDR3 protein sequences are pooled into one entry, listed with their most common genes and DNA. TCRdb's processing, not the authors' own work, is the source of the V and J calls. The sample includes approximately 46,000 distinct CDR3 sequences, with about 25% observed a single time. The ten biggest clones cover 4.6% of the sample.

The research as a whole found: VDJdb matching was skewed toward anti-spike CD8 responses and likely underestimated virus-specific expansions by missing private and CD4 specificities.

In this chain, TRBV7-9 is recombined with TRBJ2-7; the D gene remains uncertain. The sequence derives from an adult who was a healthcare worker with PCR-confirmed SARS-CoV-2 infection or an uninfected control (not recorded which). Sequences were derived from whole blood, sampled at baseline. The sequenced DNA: TGTGCCAGCAGCTCCTCCCTGAACTTACACTACGAGCAGTACTTC. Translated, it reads CASSSSLNLHYEQYF. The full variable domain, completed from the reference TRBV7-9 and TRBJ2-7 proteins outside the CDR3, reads DTGVSQNPRHKITKRGQNVTFRCDPISEHNRLYWYRQTLGQGPEFLTYFQNEAQLEKSRLLSDRFSAERPKGSFSTLEIQRTEQGDSAMYLCASSSSLNLHYEQYFGPGTRLTVT.